The 19 T cell receptor beta chains below come from one sample, sequenced in a study of post-analysis software for immune sequencing data. Study-wide results and limits: About five TRBV segments were more frequent in patients than controls; TRBV5-6, TRBV5-1 and TRBV20-1 belonged to this group.

Each TCR beta cDNA library carried unique molecular identifiers. TCRdb recomputed calls from the PCR reads with MiXCR, one row per CDR3 protein. The sample has about 540,000 distinct CDR3 sequences; approximately 34% are singletons. The antigens of these receptors remain unknown. Sequenced input: blood. All receptors derive from a girl aged 2-17 years with multiple sclerosis.

This clonotype has a handful of counts. The chain links TRBV7-2 to TRBJ1-2, with 7 positions matching TRBD1. This CDR3 comprises 16 residues. Germline V CDR1 and CDR2: SGHTA, FQGNSA. V lost 0 bases and J lost 0; bases outside the gene matches: 4. CDR3: CASSLARGTANYGYTF. The DNA for the CDR3 is TGTGCCAGCAGCTTAGCGCGGGGGACAGCTAACTATGGCTACACCTTC.

This clonotype was detected ten times or more. This sequence joins TRBV2 and TRBJ1-2, with 11 bases fitting TRBD1. The CDR3 consists of 15 residues. Looked up from germline, CDR1 is SNHLY and CDR2 is FYNNEI. Trimming cost V 6 bases and J 3 bases; bases outside gene matches: 6. The CDR3 coding sequence is TGTGCCAGCAGCTGGACAGGGGGCGCCGACTATGGCTACACCTTC. This gives the protein CASSWTGGADYGYTF.

This clonotype has only a few counts. This chain joins TRBV4-1 and TRBJ1-2, with D possibly being TRBD1 (6 bases). The CDR3 covers 15 residues. Trimming took 3 bases from V and 5 from J, leaving 16 bases between them. The germline CDR1 and CDR2 sequences are MGHRA and YSYEKL. The CDR3 here is CASSQDQGLGYGYTF. The CDR3, as DNA: TGCGCCAGCAGCCAGGATCAGGGGTTGGGGTATGGCTACACCTTC.

The chain has TRBV20-1 and TRBJ2-5; D unclear. Trimming pared 8 bases from V and 2 bases from J, leaving 15 bases between. The germline CDR1 and CDR2 sequences are DFQATT and SNEGSKA (reference sequence). The CDR3 extends over 13 amino acids. CDR3 nucleotide sequence: TGCAGTCCCCTGAGATCGTCGCAAGAGACCCAGTACTTC. It specifies CSPLRSSQETQYF.

The chain joins TRBV7-9 to TRBJ2-3; D may be TRBD2 (5 bases). Per the germline V gene, CDR1 is SEHNR and CDR2 is FQNEAQ (reference sequence). This CDR3 comprises 13 residues. The V end lost 8 bases, the J end lost 3 bases, and 12 bases lay between the germline ends. The chain's CDR3 is CASRIRETDTQYF. The CDR3 coding sequence is TGTGCCAGCCGAATAAGGGAGACAGATACGCAGTATTTT.

This clonotype was observed a handful of times. CDR3 nucleotides: TGTGCCAGCAGCCAGGAGCTGCGGGGGCCGCAAGAGACCCAGTACTTC. Amino acids: CASSQELRGPQETQYF. This sequence joins TRBV3-1 and TRBJ2-5; TRBD2 might be the D (7 bases). V was cut by 3 bases and J by 2 bases, with 16 bases left in between. The germline CDR1 and CDR2 sequences are LGHDT and YNNKEL (reference sequence). The CDR3 is 16 residues long.

This clonotype showed up just a few times. This chain connects TRBV12-3 or TRBV12-4 to TRBJ2-1; tentatively, D is TRBD1 or TRBD2 (5 bases each). Trimming took 3 bases from V and 2 from J, leaving 11 bases between them. The CDR3 totals 15 residues. CDR3 DNA: TGTGCCAGCAGTTTGAGGCAGGGAGCCTACAATGAGCAGTTCTTC. Residues: CASSLRQGAYNEQFF.

This clonotype was seen many times. The chain recombines TRBV3-1 with TRBJ2-1; 8 nucleotides align to TRBD2. This CDR3 is 13 amino acids long. Germline trimming cut 5 bases from V and 6 bases from J; bases unmatched to any gene: 3. CDR1 LGHDT and CDR2 YNNKEL come from the germline V gene (reference sequence). The CDR3 spells CASSRRGANEQFF. CDR3 DNA sequence: TGTGCCAGCAGCAGGCGGGGGGCCAATGAGCAGTTCTTC.

The chain links TRBV7-9 to TRBJ2-5, with 9 nucleotides matching TRBD1. V lost 4 bases, J lost 3 bases, and 3 bases stayed unmatched. Germline V gives CDR1 SEHNR, CDR2 FQNEAQ (reference sequence). This CDR3 is 14 amino acids long. Here the CDR3 reads CASSSWTGEETQYF. The CDR3 region has the DNA TGTGCCAGCAGCTCCTGGACAGGGGAAGAGACCCAGTACTTC.

The V and J genes are TRBV29-1 and TRBJ2-7; the D gene is possibly TRBD2 (5 bases). Between the trimmed V and J ends, which lost 2 bases and 7 bases, there was a span of 12 bases. The CDR3 is made up of 12 amino acids. Per germline, CDR1 SQVTM and CDR2 ANQGSEA. The CDR3 loop is CSVELWPGEQYF. CDR3 nucleotide sequence: TGCAGCGTTGAATTGTGGCCGGGAGAGCAGTACTTC.

This clonotype was seen a handful of times. The chain has TRBV4-2 and TRBJ1-1, with TRBD1 matching 9 bases. The CDR3 spans 16 residues. Germline loops: CDR1 LGHNA, CDR2 YNFKEQ. Germline trimming cut 2 bases from V and 4 bases from J; bases unmatched to any gene: 8. The CDR3 reads CASSQRGDRAITEAFF. Here the CDR3 DNA reads TGTGCCAGCAGCCAAAGGGGGGACAGGGCAATCACTGAAGCTTTCTTT.

This clonotype has a handful of counts. The chain recombines TRBV12-3 or TRBV12-4 with TRBJ2-5; D uncertain. V lost 5 bases to trimming and J lost 5 bases, with 18 bases between them. This CDR3 comprises 15 residues. CDR3 sequence reads: CASSPPSNAGETQYF. For the CDR3, the DNA is TGTGCCAGCAGTCCCCCTTCGAACGCCGGGGAGACCCAGTACTTC.

This clonotype has only a few counts. The chain has TRBV5-1 and TRBJ2-5, with a weak D call TRBD2 (6 bases). The V gene lost 3 bases and the J gene lost 4 bases, with 13 bases spanning the gap. Germline assignment: CDR1 SGHRS and CDR2 YFSETQ. The CDR3 runs to 14 residues. This CDR3 is CASSWGGDSETQYF. The CDR3 region has the DNA TGCGCCAGCAGCTGGGGCGGGGATTCAGAGACCCAGTACTTC.

The gene calls are TRBV7-2 and TRBJ2-5, with 14 positions matching TRBD2. This CDR3 contains 18 residues. The V segment lost 4 bases and the J segment 5 bases; nucleotides outside the gene matches: 12. CDR1 is SGHTA and CDR2 is FQGNSA in the germline V gene. CDR3 sequence (DNA): TGTGCCAGCAGCTCCCTCCCCGGACTAGCGGGGGGCCGCGAGACCCAGTACTTC. Translation gives CASSSLPGLAGGRETQYF.

This clonotype was detected ten times or more. The V and J genes are TRBV20-1 and TRBJ2-1, with D unresolved. The CDR3 sequence is 15 residues long. Looked up from germline, CDR1 is DFQATT and CDR2 is SNEGSKA (reference sequence). V lost 3 bases to trimming and J lost 0 bases, with 12 bases between them. Here the CDR3 reads CSASRLTFSYNEQFF. In DNA, the CDR3 is TGCAGTGCTAGCCGTCTAACTTTCTCCTACAATGAGCAGTTCTTC.

This chain uses TRBV7-3 with TRBJ2-3; D uncertain. The CDR3 runs to 14 residues. V was clipped by 0 bases and J by 3 bases, with 7 bases between them. From germline, CDR1 is SGHTA and CDR2 FQGTGA. The DNA for the CDR3 is TGTGCCAGCAGCTTAACGGATGCGACAGATACGCAGTATTTT. Amino acids: CASSLTDATDTQYF.

The chain couples TRBV5-1 to TRBJ1-2; D is possibly TRBD1 (5 bases). The V end lost 6 bases, the J end lost 10 bases, and 16 bases lay between the germline ends. CDR3 length: 12 amino acids. Germline V CDR1 and CDR2: SGHRS, YFSETQ. The CDR3 coding sequence is TGCGCCAGCAAAGCGGGCGTAGGGGCCTACACCTTC. Translating it yields CASKAGVGAYTF.

The chain uses TRBV5-6 and TRBJ2-2, with D possibly matching TRBD2 (5 bases). V was clipped by 6 bases and J by 4 bases, with 10 bases between them. Germline CDR1 SGHDT, CDR2 YYEEEE. This CDR3 contains 13 residues. CDR3 nucleotide sequence: TGTGCCAGCATGCGGGTTACCACCGGGGAGCTGTTTTTT. The encoded protein is CASMRVTTGELFF.

This clonotype was detected only a few times. This sequence joins TRBV20-1 and TRBJ1-5; 9 nucleotides match TRBD1. The CDR3 totals 15 residues. In germline, CDR1 is DFQATT, CDR2 SNEGSKA (reference sequence). Trimming took 3 bases from V and 7 from J; bases not matched to a gene: 10. The CDR3 region has the DNA TGCAGTGCTAGGCCCCCCGGAACAGGGGGCCAGCCCCAGCATTTT. Translation gives CSARPPGTGGQPQHF.